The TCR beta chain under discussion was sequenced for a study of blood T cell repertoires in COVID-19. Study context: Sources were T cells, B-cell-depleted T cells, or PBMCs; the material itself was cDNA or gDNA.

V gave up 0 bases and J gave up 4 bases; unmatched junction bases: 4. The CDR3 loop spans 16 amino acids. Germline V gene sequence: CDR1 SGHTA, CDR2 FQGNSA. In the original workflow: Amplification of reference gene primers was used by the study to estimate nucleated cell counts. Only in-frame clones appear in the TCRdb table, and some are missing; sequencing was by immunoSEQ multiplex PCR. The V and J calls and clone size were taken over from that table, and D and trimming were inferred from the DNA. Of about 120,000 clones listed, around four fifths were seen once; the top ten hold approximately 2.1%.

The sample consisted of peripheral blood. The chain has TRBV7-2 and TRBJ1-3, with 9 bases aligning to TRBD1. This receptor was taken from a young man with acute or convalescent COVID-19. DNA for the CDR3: TGTGCCAGCAGCTTAGCGAGAGGACAGGGGGGAAACACCATATATTTT. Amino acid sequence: CASSLARGQGGNTIYF.